Presented here are 31 T cell receptor beta chains from one specimen sequenced in a study of T cell responses to AZD1222 COVID-19 vaccine. Only in-frame clones appear in the TCRdb table, and some are missing; sequencing was by immunoSEQ multiplex PCR. The sample consists of some 140,000 clones, approximately 85% of them appearing once. The material sequenced was peripheral blood, taken 28 days after the second dose of the MenACWY control vaccine. The origin of the receptors is an adult who received the MenACWY meningococcal vaccine as a control.

The V gene is TRBV7-9, the J gene TRBJ2-1; D remains unclear. Trimming pared 4 bases from V and 8 bases from J, leaving 18 bases between. Per germline, CDR1 SEHNR and CDR2 FQNEAQ (reference sequence). The CDR3 has 15 amino acids. DNA of the CDR3: TGTGCCAGCAGCTCGCAGCCGCCCCAGAGAGATGAGCAGTTCTTC. Protein: CASSSQPPQRDEQFF. The full variable domain, its missing parts supplied by reference TRBV7-9 and TRBJ2-1, is DTGVSQNPRHKITKRGQNVTFRCDPISEHNRLYWYRQTLGQGPEFLTYFQNEAQLEKSRLLSDRFSAERPKGSFSTLEIQRTEQGDSAMYLCASSSQPPQRDEQFFGPGTRLTVL.

The chain has TRBV11-2 and TRBJ2-2; 9 positions agree with TRBD1. Germline CDR1 is SGHAT and CDR2 is FQNNGV. V lost 10 bases, J lost 5 bases, and 11 bases stayed unmatched. The CDR3 has 15 amino acids. CDR3 region: CANGHRDRETGELFF. CDR3 DNA sequence: TGTGCCAACGGGCACCGGGACAGGGAGACCGGGGAGCTGTTTTTT.

The chain employs TRBV30 and TRBJ1-4; D is uncertain. Germline V gene sequence: CDR1 GTSNPN, CDR2 SVGIG (reference sequence). The CDR3 totals 12 residues. V was clipped by 2 bases and J by 5 bases, with 6 bases between them. DNA for the CDR3: TGTGCCTGGAGTTCACAGAATGAAAAACTGTTTTTT. Encoded protein: CAWSSQNEKLFF.

J is TRBJ2-2 and V is TRBV5-1; weak D call: TRBD1 (5 bases). Trimming shortened V by 2 bases and J by 3 bases, and 11 bases separated the two germline ends. Germline V gives CDR1 SGHRS, CDR2 YFSETQ. The CDR3 covers 15 residues. CDR3 loop: CASSFGQGDTGELFF. The CDR3 DNA sequence: TGCGCCAGCAGCTTCGGGCAGGGCGACACCGGGGAGCTGTTTTTT.

This sequence joins TRBV5-6 and TRBJ1-2; 9 bases are shared with TRBD1. Per germline, CDR1 SGHDT and CDR2 YYEEEE. Trimming at V came to 4 bases and at J to 5 bases, leaving 9 bases not matched to a gene. There are 15 residues in the CDR3. The CDR3 DNA reads TGTGCCAGCAGCCCTACGCCACAGGGGGCGTATGGCTACACCTTC. Residues: CASSPTPQGAYGYTF.

This chain uses TRBV5-8 with TRBJ2-7; D is unresolved. Trimming removed 1 base from V and 1 base from J, with 12 bases in between. Germline V gives CDR1 SGHTS, CDR2 YDEGEE. The CDR3 contains 15 residues. Here the CDR3 reads CASSLRGVPSYEQYV. CDR3 DNA: TGTGCCAGCAGCTTGCGCGGCGTTCCATCCTACGAGCAGTACGTC.

The rearrangement links TRBV6-5 to TRBJ2-7, with D hard to call. Looked up from germline, CDR1 is MNHEY and CDR2 is SVGAGI. Trimming took off 6 bases at V and 6 bases at J, with 21 bases between the two ends. The CDR3 extends over 15 amino acids. CDR3 nucleotide sequence: TGTGCCAGCAGGAGAGGAAACGCTCATCTCGGCGAGCAGTACGTC. It translates to CASRRGNAHLGEQYV.

This clone was recorded a few times. V is TRBV28 and J is TRBJ2-2, with a possible D match to TRBD2 (6 bases). CDR1 and CDR2 (germline): MDHEN, SYDVKM. The CDR3 totals 15 residues. V gave up 7 bases and J gave up 6 bases, with 18 bases separating them. CDR3 DNA: TGTGCCAGCACCCCTGCTGGAACTAGCCCCGGGGAGCTGTTTTTT. Translated, it gives CASTPAGTSPGELFF.

This chain links TRBV7-6 with TRBJ1-1, with D uncertain. CDR3 size: 13 residues. Germline V gene sequence: CDR1 SGHVS, CDR2 FNYEAQ. The V and J ends lost 8 bases and 1 base respectively, with 11 bases between them. CDR3 region: CASPRHKNTEAFF. CDR3 nucleotides: TGTGCCAGCCCACGACATAAGAACACTGAAGCTTTCTTT. The entire variable domain, with the rest obtained from reference TRBV7-6 and TRBJ1-1, is as follows: GAGVSQSPRYKVTKRGQDVALRCDPISGHVSLYWYRQALGQGPEFLTYFNYEAQQDKSGLPNDRFSAERPEGSISTLTIQRTEQRDSAMYRCASPRHKNTEAFFGQGTRLTVV.

The genes are TRBV5-6 and TRBJ2-2; D not resolved. The CDR3 length is 12 residues. The germline V and J ends were trimmed by 0 bases and 5 bases, with 2 bases remaining between them. Looked up from germline, CDR1 is SGHDT and CDR2 is YYEEEE. CDR3 in amino acids: CASSLATGELFF. CDR3 nucleotide sequence: TGTGCCAGCAGCTTGGCAACCGGGGAGCTGTTTTTT.

V is TRBV30 and J is TRBJ1-5; the D gene is possibly TRBD1 (6 bases). Per the germline V gene, CDR1 is GTSNPN and CDR2 is SVGIG (reference sequence). This CDR3 spans 17 amino acids. Trimming left V 1 base short and J 5 bases short, with 21 bases between. This CDR3 is CAWSAPFPPTGYQPQHF. The CDR3 nucleotides read TGTGCCTGGAGTGCCCCATTCCCCCCGACAGGATATCAGCCCCAGCATTTT.

CDR3 nucleotide sequence: TGTGCCAGTAGTATAGGACTAGGGTTCACGACTGAAGCTTTCTTT. This codes for CASSIGLGFTTEAFF. The V and J genes are TRBV19 and TRBJ1-1; D is uncertain. Germline loops: CDR1 LNHDA, CDR2 SQIVND (reference sequence). Trimming removed 1 base from V and 5 bases from J, with 14 bases in between. This CDR3 contains 15 residues.

The chain joins TRBV15 to TRBJ1-1; D remains unclear. CDR1 and CDR2 from the germline V gene are LNHNV and YYDKDF (reference sequence). Deletions cut 1 base from V and 11 bases from J, with 14 bases between. CDR3 length: 13 amino acids. In DNA, the CDR3 is TGTGCCACCAGCAGAGGATCCTCTCCGGAGGCTTTCTTT. Its protein is CATSRGSSPEAFF.

The chain combines TRBV7-8 with TRBJ1-2; 8 nucleotides match TRBD1. V dropped 4 bases and J dropped 3; count of bases not matched to a gene: 7. The CDR3 sequence is 15 residues long. Germline CDR1 reads SGHVS; CDR2 reads FQNEAQ. CDR3 bases: TGTGCCAGCAGCTCCTACAGGGGGGACGACTATGGCTACACCTTC. Protein: CASSSYRGDDYGYTF.

V usage is TRBV11-3 and J usage is TRBJ2-1, with D uncertain. Germline CDR1 and CDR2: SGHNT and YENEEA. V lost 1 base and J 8 bases, leaving 3 bases between the germline ends. This CDR3 spans 11 amino acids. The CDR3 bases are TGTGCCAGCAGCTTAGGATATGAGCAGTTCTTC. Protein sequence: CASSLGYEQFF.

V gene TRBV3-1 (or the pseudogene TRBV3-2) combines with J gene TRBJ2-7, with TRBD2 identical over 12 bases. Trimming cost V 4 bases and J 4 bases; bases outside gene matches: 5. Germline V lookup: CDR1 LGHDT, CDR2 YNNKEL (reference sequence). The CDR3 has 15 amino acids. The CDR3 is CASSLTSGSSYEQYF. The CDR3 DNA reads TGTGCCAGCAGCCTGACTAGCGGGAGTTCGTACGAGCAGTACTTC.

This clone showed up just a few times. The chain recombines TRBV5-1 with TRBJ1-1; D gene ambiguous. Per germline, CDR1 SGHRS and CDR2 YFSETQ. Deletions cut 7 bases from V and 1 base from J, with 11 bases between. The CDR3 sequence is 13 residues long. This CDR3 reads CASARAANTEAFF. Here the CDR3 DNA reads TGCGCCAGCGCGAGGGCGGCGAACACTGAAGCTTTCTTT.

The chain has TRBV19 and TRBJ2-3, with 8 bases identical to TRBD2. CDR3 length: 15 residues. Germline-derived CDR1 and CDR2 are LNHDA and SQIVND (reference sequence). Trimming removed 3 bases from V and 7 bases from J; junction bases left unmatched: 9. The CDR3 region has the DNA TGTGCCAGTAGTATCGGGGGGGACCAAGCCAATACGCAGTATTTT. Translating it yields CASSIGGDQANTQYF.

The chain carries TRBV3-1 (or the pseudogene TRBV3-2) and TRBJ1-2; no firm D call. Germline CDR1 reads LGHDT; CDR2 reads YNNKEL (reference sequence). The CDR3 runs to 12 residues. Trimming shortened V by 0 bases and J by 5 bases, and 4 bases separated the two germline ends. The CDR3 coding sequence is TGTGCCAGCAGCCAAGACTGGTATGGCTACACCTTC. It encodes CASSQDWYGYTF.

This chain joins TRBV5-4 and TRBJ2-1, with 7 nucleotides matching TRBD1. This CDR3 has 13 residues. Trimming at V came to 3 bases and at J to 8 bases, leaving 5 bases not matched to a gene. The germline V gene encodes CDR1 SGHNT and CDR2 YYREEE (reference sequence). Written as DNA, the CDR3 is TGTGCCAGCAGCTCCTACAGGGGCGATGAGCAGTTCTTC. Protein sequence: CASSSYRGDEQFF.

The CDR3 reads CASSLTGTVWGGAFF. The CDR3 DNA reads TGCGCCAGCAGCCTAACCGGTACAGTGTGGGGGGGAGCTTTCTTT. This sequence joins TRBV4-1 and TRBJ1-1, with D maybe TRBD1 (5 bases). CDR1 is MGHRA, CDR2 YSYEKL, per germline. CDR3 length equals 15 residues. V gave up 4 bases and J gave up 10 bases, with 22 bases separating them.

The V gene is TRBV19, the J gene TRBJ2-4; 12 positions match TRBD1. The CDR3 has 14 amino acids. The ends lost 3 bases at V and 10 bases at J; junction bases unmatched: 4. The germline CDR1 and CDR2 sequences are LNHDA and SQIVND (reference sequence). The CDR3 sequence: CASSIRGQGAIQYF. In DNA form, the CDR3 reads TGTGCCAGTAGTATTAGGGGACAGGGGGCGATTCAGTACTTC.

This chain links TRBV29-1 with TRBJ1-1, with no clear D. Germline assignment: CDR1 SQVTM and CDR2 ANQGSEA. This CDR3 is 15 amino acids long. The V gene lost 4 bases and the J gene lost 1 base, with 16 bases spanning the gap. The CDR3 bases are TGCAGCGTTGGGAGAACGTCTACCTCGAACACTGAAGCTTTCTTT. Amino acids: CSVGRTSTSNTEAFF.

The chain recombines TRBV5-1 with TRBJ2-1, with 11 bases fitting TRBD2. Per germline, CDR1 SGHRS and CDR2 YFSETQ. The CDR3 is made up of 22 amino acids. V lost 0 bases and J lost 1; bases outside the gene matches: 18. The chain's CDR3 is CASSLAGSLAGGPTESYNEQFF. DNA for the CDR3: TGCGCCAGCAGCTTGGCCGGTTCGTTAGCGGGAGGGCCGACGGAGTCCTACAATGAGCAGTTCTTC.

The rearrangement joins TRBV7-8 to TRBJ2-3, with a weak D call TRBD1 (6 bases). Germline assignment: CDR1 SGHVS and CDR2 FQNEAQ. The V and J ends lost 3 bases and 2 bases respectively, with 9 bases between them. The CDR3 consists of 14 residues. The CDR3 DNA is TGTGCCAGCAGCTTTGGGGGCCTCACAGATACGCAGTATTTT. Amino acid sequence: CASSFGGLTDTQYF.

This CDR3 reads CASSVARGNEQFF. CDR3 DNA: TGTGCCAGCAGCGTAGCTAGAGGGAATGAGCAGTTCTTC. The rearrangement links TRBV9 to TRBJ2-1; D perhaps matches TRBD2 (5 bases). CDR1 is SGDLS, CDR2 YYNGEE, per germline. CDR3 length: 13 amino acids. V was cut by 0 bases and J by 7 bases, with 8 bases left in between.

The DNA for the CDR3 is TGTGCCAGCGGCCGAGCGGGTCGGGAAGATACGCAGTATTTT. Protein product: CASGRAGREDTQYF. This rearrangement joins TRBV6-5 to TRBJ2-3, with D perhaps matching TRBD2 (6 bases). The CDR3 totals 14 residues. Germline V gene sequence: CDR1 MNHEY, CDR2 SVGAGI. V lost 8 bases to trimming and J lost 5 bases, with 17 bases between them.

The chain is built from TRBV19 and TRBJ1-3, with unresolved D. CDR1 and CDR2 (germline): LNHDA, SQIVND (reference sequence). Trimming pared 7 bases from V and 4 bases from J, leaving 11 bases between. CDR3 length: 13 amino acids. In DNA form, the CDR3 reads TGTGCCAGTAAGGAGGTCGGCGGAAACACCATATATTTT. This translates into CASKEVGGNTIYF.

J is TRBJ1-2 and V is TRBV10-3; 7 bases are shared with TRBD1. CDR3 length: 14 amino acids. Germline V gives CDR1 ENHRY, CDR2 SYGVKD. V lost 7 bases, J lost 3 bases, and 8 bases stayed unmatched. Here the CDR3 reads CAINTQGDDYGYTF. CDR3 coding DNA: TGTGCCATCAATACGCAGGGGGACGACTATGGCTACACCTTC.

The rearrangement uses TRBV7-3 and TRBJ2-5; no reliable D call. This CDR3 is built from 15 residues. The germline V and J ends were trimmed by 0 bases and 2 bases, with 10 bases remaining between them. In germline, CDR1 is SGHTA, CDR2 FQGTGA. The CDR3 here is CASSLTFGPQETQYF. CDR3 nucleotides: TGTGCCAGCAGCTTAACGTTTGGCCCGCAAGAGACCCAGTACTTC.

The CDR3 loop reads CASSSGGDNSPLHF. CDR3 nucleotides: TGTGCCAGCAGTTCGGGGGGTGATAATTCACCCCTCCACTTT. The chain employs TRBV28 and TRBJ1-6; tentatively, D is TRBD1 (5 bases). This CDR3 is 14 amino acids long. The V end lost 4 bases, the J end lost 5 bases, and 9 bases lay between the germline ends. CDR1 MDHEN and CDR2 SYDVKM come from the germline V gene. Full variable domain (rest looked up from reference TRBV28 and TRBJ1-6): DVKVTQSSRYLVKRTGEKVFLECVQDMDHENMFWYRQDPGLGLRLIYFSYDVKMKEKGDIPEGYSVSREKKERFSLILESASTNQTSMYLCASSSGGDNSPLHFGNGTRLTVT.